This T cell receptor (beta chain) was sequenced for a study of graft-versus-host responses after intestinal transplantation. General study points: Individuals carrying graft-donor T cell macrochimerism showed high graft-versus-host to host-versus-graft clonal ratios in allografts.

About this clone: The antigen is unknown.

CDR3 length: 12 residues. The germline V and J ends were trimmed by 0 bases and 5 bases, with 8 bases remaining between them. The germline V gene encodes CDR1 GTSNPN and CDR2 SVGIG (reference sequence). Clones were read by immunoSEQ multiplex PCR, and TCRdb kept only the in-frame ones, dropping some. This sample has fewer than 95,000 clones; 85% to 95% occur once, and the top ten carry 1.5% to 2.5%. The sequencing here drew on unstimulated CD8+ T cells sorted from spleen or lymph node cells, taken before intestinal transplant. This sequence joins TRBV30 and TRBJ2-7; D call uncertain. This receptor was taken from a human donor who received an intestinal transplant. The CDR3 reads CAWSVLSDEQYF. CDR3 DNA: TGTGCCTGGAGTGTACTCAGCGACGAGCAGTACTTC.